This TCR beta chain was retrieved from a study of CD8 T cells in ankylosing spondylitis. Notes on the study in general: There was a TCR beta motif, made of several highly homologous variants, that appeared characteristic of ankylosing spondylitis blood.

The CDR3 has 17 residues. The V segment lost 5 bases and the J segment 0 bases; nucleotides outside the gene matches: 7. Per the germline V gene, CDR1 is DFQATT and CDR2 is SNEGSKA (reference sequence). As the method for making TCR beta libraries, quantitative 5'-RACE with molecular barcodes was used. TCRdb redid the calling of the 5' RACE reads with MiXCR, one entry per CDR3 protein. The data show fewer than 650,000 distinct CDR3 sequences, approximately 11% seen once. This clonotype has more than one count but fewer than ten. Antigen unknown. This sequence joins TRBV20-1 and TRBJ2-3; TRBD2 matches at 14 bases. This clonotype was sampled from a male donor with ankylosing spondylitis. The sequenced sample consisted of blood, either unsorted or a sorted T cell fraction (not recorded which). The CDR3 is CSARTSGRRGSTDTQYF. The CDR3 DNA is TGCAGTGCTCGGACTAGCGGGAGGAGGGGTAGCACAGATACGCAGTATTTT.